This T cell receptor (beta chain) emerged from a study of glioma-infiltrating T cells (dated by TCRdb to the mid-2010s). Describing the broader study: Sequencing of TCR alpha- and beta-chain repertoires was performed on glioma tissue, on non-neoplastic brain tissue, and on matched peripheral blood mononuclear cells. To measure how far tissue and blood T-cell populations diverged, each tissue-infiltrating repertoire was compared against the peripheral blood repertoire of the same patient. Three low-grade glioma patients, several primary glioblastoma patients, and three non-glioma patients who contributed non-neoplastic brain tissue made up the paired cohort. Broader findings and caveats from the paper: VJ-independent divergence between tissue and blood was found to be below expectation in non-neoplastic patients but above expectation in all gliomas, particularly low-grade gliomas. Only a very small number of CDR3 sequences turned up in both tissue and blood, a result put down to high CDR3 diversity combined with limited sampling. Small numbers underpinned the group comparisons: eight or nine glioblastoma patients, three low-grade glioma patients and three non-neoplastic patients.

With respect to this clonotype: The antigen it binds to is not known. A much bigger clone sits one base away, suggesting this may be a read error.

CDR1 and CDR2 are drawn from the germline V gene (reference sequence): DFQATT, SNEGSKA. Inclusive of the bounding cysteine and phenylalanine, the CDR3 is 12 residues long. The retained sequence is limited to the CDR3, 36 bases, with the frame set at the first base. V gives up 1 base and J gives up 4 bases, and the segment between their germline ends measures 6 bases. TCR alpha and beta CDR3 regions were amplified with the iRepertoire nested amplicon-rescue multiplex PCR (arm-PCR) platform from RNA. One-step reverse transcription and amplification used about 100-400 ng of tissue mRNA or PBMC total RNA as input. Following bead purification, Illumina adapters were added by a secondary multiplex PCR, and the libraries were gel-purified between 200 and 400 bp. Demultiplexing relied on internal 6-nucleotide barcodes carried by the libraries. Libraries were sequenced on an Illumina MiSeq with 2x220 or 2x250 nucleotide paired-end reads. As for the original processing: Paired reads were merged with FLASH 1.2.11 and aligned to the GRCh37 human genome with BWA-MEM before extracting TRA and TRB reads. For V and J assignment, an IMGT-derived reference of cassette sequences and CDR3 motifs that included pseudogenes was used. Three-frame translation of reads was performed, and productive CDR3s were defined as those with a C...FGXG motif and no stop codons. Unique combinations of V-J cassette pair and CDR3 amino acid sequence were defined as clonotypes. Filtering of reads was based on Hamming distance, with the threshold set by the sequence error rate of each sample in mapped regions. TCRdb reprocessed the public reads (quality trimming at Q25 with fastp, clone calling with MiXCR) and kept in-frame beta chains. Rows are unified per CDR3 protein, each entry keeping the most common DNA and genes. The V and J calls and clone size come from TCRdb's table, not from the authors' own analysis. The sample data list roughly 20,000 distinct CDR3 sequences, and under 30% of these were observed just once. The top ten hold about 12% of the sample.

The TCR comes from a human donor with low-grade glioma or glioblastoma, undergoing nonglioma brain surgery, or in good health (not recorded which). Sequenced material: glioma tissue, nonneoplastic brain tissue, or PBMCs (not recorded which). The sequence links TRBV20-1 to TRBJ2-3, with the D gene uncertain. The CDR3 corresponds to CSARAWSDTQYF. In nucleotide form, the sequence is TGCAGTGCTAGAGCTTGGTCAGATACGCAGTATTTT.